The entry below gives a single T cell receptor beta chain sequence along with its context. What it binds is not known. Patients got ipilimumab 1 mg/kg beginning 14 to 28 days post-transplant. Assay: immunoSEQ multiplex PCR; the TCRdb copy retains only in-frame clones and omits some. The sample lists about 17,000 clones; more than 65% were seen once. This record belongs to a study of ipilimumab plus nivolumab after autologous stem cell transplantation. Across the whole study: Typical patient got 5 or 6 ipilimumab doses and about eight nivolumab doses (median). The DLBCL cohort had primary refractory and relapsed disease, with 18-month progression-free survival of roughly 86% and 30%. Regarding the study as a whole: Per the authors, repertoire, Treg and microbiota data justify further study.

The length of the CDR3 is 16 residues. V was shortened by 0 bases and J by 1 base, with 8 bases between the two germline ends. Germline V lookup: CDR1 SGHRS, CDR2 YFSETQ. The material was PBMCs, obtained in a trial of ipilimumab plus nivolumab as post-transplant consolidation. V usage is TRBV5-1 and J usage is TRBJ2-6; no clear D gene. This sequence originates from a male donor with diffuse large B-cell lymphoma. The CDR3: CASSLEVMSGANVLTF. The CDR3 coding sequence is TGCGCCAGCAGCTTGGAGGTGATGTCTGGGGCCAACGTCCTGACTTTC.